The subject of this entry is one T cell receptor (beta chain). The antigen remains undetermined. This sample is drawn from a study of cytomegalovirus exposure and HLA in healthy donors. Study observations and caveats: Several of the most significant clusters appeared linked to common viral pathogens, based on a later analysis. An analysis that came later showed most CMV-associated TCR beta chains appearing HLA-restricted. Some TCR beta chains (164 of them) were listed as cytomegalovirus-associated. There were some public TCRs occurring in many donors, but most TCR sequences were rare.

The CDR3 contains 12 residues. Unmatched junction bases numbered 4, after V lost 10 bases and J lost 5 bases. The V gene's germline CDR1 is LNHDA and CDR2 SQIVND (reference sequence). PCR employed 60 Vbeta and 13 Jbeta primers. The data were produced by immunoSEQ multiplex PCR, yet TCRdb's version contains in-frame clones alone and is incomplete. Of some 140,000 clones listed, 70% to 80% are singletons. The TCR was taken from a man aged 30 to 45 in good health and CMV-seropositive. The sequencing input was PBMCs. J is TRBJ1-1 and V is TRBV19; TRBD1 agrees at 10 bases. The CDR3 sequence is CATDRGRTEAFF. CDR3 in DNA: TGTGCCACTGACAGGGGGCGAACTGAAGCTTTCTTT.